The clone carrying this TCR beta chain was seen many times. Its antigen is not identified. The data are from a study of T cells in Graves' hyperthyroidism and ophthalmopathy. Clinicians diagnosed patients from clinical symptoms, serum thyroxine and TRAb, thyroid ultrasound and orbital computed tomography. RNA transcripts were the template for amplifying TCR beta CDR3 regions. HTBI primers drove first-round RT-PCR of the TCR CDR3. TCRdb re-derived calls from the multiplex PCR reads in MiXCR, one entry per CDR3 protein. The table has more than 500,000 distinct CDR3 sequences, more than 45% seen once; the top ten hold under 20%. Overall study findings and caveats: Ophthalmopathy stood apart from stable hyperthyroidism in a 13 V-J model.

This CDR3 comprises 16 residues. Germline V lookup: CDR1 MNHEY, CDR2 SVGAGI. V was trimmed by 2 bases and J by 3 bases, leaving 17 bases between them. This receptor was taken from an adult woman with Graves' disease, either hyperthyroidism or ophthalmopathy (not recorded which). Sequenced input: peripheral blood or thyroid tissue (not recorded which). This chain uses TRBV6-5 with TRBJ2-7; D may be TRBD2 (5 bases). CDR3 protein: CASSYDPFGSDYEQYF. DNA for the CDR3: TGTGCCAGCAGTTACGACCCTTTTGGTAGCGACTACGAGCAGTACTTC.